A selection of T cell receptor beta chains follows, all from one sample in a study of response to subunit inactivated influenza vaccine. Using its own MiXCR run on the RT-PCR reads, TCRdb lists one record per CDR3 protein. The sample yields approximately 500,000 distinct CDR3 sequences, 10% to 15% seen once. Sequencing used PBMCs from blood, obtained about 40 days after vaccination. These receptors were obtained from a man aged 50 to 60 who received an inactivated influenza vaccine. CDR3s include the opening cysteine and the closing phenylalanine or tryptophan. A D gene is named only where the DNA matches it firmly. For some rows the clone size is stated as once, few or many, or as a class when expanded; others skip it.

CDR3 | DNA | J | D | size | V
CAISGTGQGKTEAFF | TGTGCCATCAGTGGAACGGGACAGGGGAAAACTGAAGCTTTCTTT | TRBJ1-1 | TRBD1 | NA | TRBV10-3
CASSSQGARNEKLFF | TGTGCCAGCAGCTCCCAGGGGGCGAGGAATGAAAAACTGTTTTTT | TRBJ1-4 | TRBD1 | once | TRBV7-9
CASSPDVNYGYTF | TGTGCCAGCTCACCAGATGTAAATTATGGCTACACCTTC | TRBJ1-2 | NA | NA | TRBV18
CASSQRGAGQETQYF | TGTGCCAGCAGTCAGCGGGGGGCCGGCCAAGAGACCCAGTACTTC | TRBJ2-5 | TRBD2 | NA | TRBV5-6
CSASNGLATDTQYF | TGCAGTGCTAGCAATGGACTAGCTACAGATACGCAGTATTTT | TRBJ2-3 | TRBD2 | many | TRBV20-1
CASRGQSGRLETQYF | TGTGCCAGCAGAGGACAGAGCGGGAGATTGGAGACCCAGTACTTC | TRBJ2-5 | TRBD2 | NA | TRBV6-1
CASSLDEFSGANVLTF | TGTGCCAGCAGCTTAGACGAATTTTCTGGGGCCAACGTCCTGACTTTC | TRBJ2-6 | NA | NA | TRBV7-2
CASSPPYGPGAHEQFF | TGTGCCAGCAGCCCGCCTTATGGACCCGGAGCCCATGAGCAGTTCTTC | TRBJ2-1 | NA | NA | TRBV7-3
CASSLLADFYEQYF | TGTGCCAGCAGCTTACTAGCGGACTTCTACGAGCAGTACTTC | TRBJ2-7 | TRBD2 | NA | TRBV7-2
CASSLLGLADNEQFF | TGTGCCAGCAGTTTGCTGGGACTAGCGGACAATGAGCAGTTCTTC | TRBJ2-1 | TRBD2 | NA | TRBV12-3/TRBV12-4
CASSQEQMDYEQYF | TGTGCCAGCAGCCAAGAGCAGATGGACTACGAGCAGTACTTC | TRBJ2-7 | NA | few | TRBV4-2
CATSRAGNEQFF | TGTGCCACCAGCAGAGCCGGCAATGAGCAGTTCTTC | TRBJ2-1 | NA | many | TRBV15
CALGEGLNTEAFF | TGTGCCTTAGGAGAGGGGTTGAACACTGAAGCTTTCTTT | TRBJ1-1 | NA | NA | TRBV7-9
CASSQGTRSSYNEQFF | TGTGCCAGCAGCCAAGGGACTAGGAGCTCCTACAATGAGCAGTTCTTC | TRBJ2-1 | TRBD2 | many | TRBV4-2
CSARDGQQAYTGELFF | TGCAGTGCTAGAGATGGGCAACAGGCGTACACCGGGGAGCTGTTTTTT | TRBJ2-2 | NA | few | TRBV20-1
CASSFSGSGEKLFF | TGTGCCAGCAGTTTCTCGGGGTCAGGAGAAAAACTGTTTTTT | TRBJ1-4 | NA | many | TRBV12-3/TRBV12-4
CAISEDRSLSYEQYF | TGTGCCATCAGTGAAGACAGGTCCCTTTCCTACGAGCAGTACTTC | TRBJ2-7 | NA | NA | TRBV10-3
CASSSRPGGAQYF | TGTGCCAGCAGTTCACGCCCGGGGGGGGCCCAGTACTTC | TRBJ2-5 | TRBD2 | NA | TRBV27
CSASLETQYF | TGCAGTGCTAGTTTGGAGACCCAGTACTTC | TRBJ2-5 | NA | many | TRBV20-1
CAISSSYNSPLHF | TGTGCCATCAGCAGCTCCTATAATTCACCCCTCCACTTT | TRBJ1-6 | NA | NA | TRBV10-3
CASSLPTGVGYTF | TGTGCCAGCAGTTTACCTACAGGTGTTGGCTACACCTTC | TRBJ1-2 | NA | few | TRBV12-3/TRBV12-4
CSAGGGGQPQHF | TGCAGTGCCGGAGGGGGTGGGCAGCCCCAGCATTTT | TRBJ1-5 | NA | few | TRBV20-1
CSASFAGGRTSAFRDTQYF | TGCAGTGCTAGCTTTGCGGGGGGCAGGACTAGCGCATTCCGCGATACGCAGTATTTT | TRBJ2-3 | TRBD2 | once | TRBV20-1
CASSLRISSYEQYF | TGTGCCAGCAGCCTTAGAATCAGCTCCTACGAGCAGTACTTC | TRBJ2-7 | NA | few | TRBV3-1
CASSPNYSWEQFF | TGTGCCAGCAGCCCCAACTATAGTTGGGAGCAGTTCTTC | TRBJ2-1 | NA | NA | TRBV14
CASRSEAGTGSEQYF | TGCGCCAGCAGATCCGAAGCCGGGACAGGCAGCGAGCAGTACTTC | TRBJ2-7 | TRBD1 | NA | TRBV5-1
CASSQVEGLPQETQYF | TGTGCCAGCAGCCAAGTAGAGGGGTTACCCCAAGAGACCCAGTACTTC | TRBJ2-5 | NA | NA | TRBV4-2
CASSFSENQPQHF | TGTGCCAGCAGTTTTTCAGAAAATCAGCCCCAGCATTTT | TRBJ1-5 | NA | NA | TRBV27
CASSHRGRSTGELFF | TGTGCCAGCAGTCACAGGGGGCGCTCAACCGGGGAGCTGTTTTTT | TRBJ2-2 | TRBD1 | few | TRBV6-5
CASSSPMGDRVSGRNEQFF | TGTGCCAGCAGCTCCCCTATGGGGGACAGGGTAAGCGGGCGCAATGAGCAGTTCTTC | TRBJ2-1 | TRBD1 | few | TRBV3-1
CASSLWDGNTGELFF | TGTGCCAGCAGCTTGTGGGACGGAAACACCGGGGAGCTGTTTTTT | TRBJ2-2 | NA | NA | TRBV11-2
CASSFIGANVLTF | TGTGCCAGCAGCTTCATTGGGGCCAACGTCCTGACTTTC | TRBJ2-6 | NA | few | TRBV5-4
CASSQDLVNKIYNEQFF | TGTGCCAGCAGCCAAGATCTTGTTAATAAGATCTACAATGAGCAGTTCTTC | TRBJ2-1 | NA | NA | TRBV3-1
CASIQATGGGTGELFF | TGCGCCAGCATCCAAGCGACAGGGGGAGGGACCGGGGAGCTGTTTTTT | TRBJ2-2 | TRBD1 | NA | TRBV4-3
CASRFRTSSGTDTQYF | TGTGCCAGCAGATTCAGGACTAGCAGTGGCACAGATACGCAGTATTTT | TRBJ2-3 | TRBD2 | NA | TRBV7-8
CASKARGRGGSNEQFF | TGTGCCAGCAAGGCGAGAGGGCGGGGGGGCAGTAATGAGCAGTTCTTC | TRBJ2-1 | TRBD2 | NA | TRBV12-3/TRBV12-4
CASSGRSRAFF | TGTGCCAGCAGTGGGAGGAGTAGAGCTTTCTTT | TRBJ1-1 | NA | NA | TRBV12-3/TRBV12-4
CASSQRGADTQYF | TGTGCCAGCAGCCAACGGGGAGCAGATACGCAGTATTTT | TRBJ2-3 | NA | few | TRBV16
CASSSHGLAYEQYF | TGTGCCAGCAGCTCTCACGGATTAGCCTACGAGCAGTACTTC | TRBJ2-7 | NA | many | TRBV7-9